The rows below give T cell receptor beta chains drawn from one sample of a study of siplizumab effects on memory and regulatory T cells. Data came from immunoSEQ multiplex PCR; TCRdb stores just in-frame clones and leaves some out. The data show roughly 100,000 clones, about 90% seen once. The sequenced sample consisted of CD4+ T cells sorted from blood. These TCRs come from a human donor in good health. Both conserved end residues are part of each CDR3. A D gene is named only where the DNA matches it firmly. Only part of the rows carry a size: once, few, many, or a class if the clone is expanded.

j_gene	d_gene	abundance	v_gene	CDR3aa
TRBJ2-7	TRBD1	-	TRBV4-1	CASSPGQGALYEQYF
TRBJ2-3	-	-	TRBV30	CAWSGGITDTQYF
TRBJ1-2	-	-	TRBV28	CASSLSGGSPYGYTF
TRBJ2-3	-	-	TRBV5-1	CASSPPQGVSTDTQYF
TRBJ1-3	-	-	TRBV30	CAWSTWTVQSSGNTIYF
TRBJ1-2	TRBD1	-	TRBV27	CASSFRQGAGDGYTF
TRBJ1-4	-	-	TRBV29-1	CSVAPSVPEKLFF
TRBJ2-3	TRBD1	-	TRBV7-3	CASSSGQMDTQYF
TRBJ2-1	TRBD2	once	TRBV18	CASSPTAGTSGDAQFF
TRBJ1-5	-	-	TRBV19	CASSPSGSSNQPQHF
TRBJ2-3	-	-	TRBV11-2	CASSLRRGSWDPDTQYF
TRBJ2-1	-	-	TRBV10-3	CAISERRTSYNEQFF
TRBJ2-2	TRBD2	-	TRBV10-1	CASSVGSGSAGELFF
TRBJ2-3	TRBD2	-	TRBV5-1	CASSFNLAGVLNTQYF
TRBJ1-5	TRBD1	-	TRBV6-6	CATVDRLNQPQHF
TRBJ2-3	-	-	TRBV19	CATRLAGADTQYF
TRBJ1-5	TRBD1	-	TRBV15	CATSRVIRQGRMSNQPQHF
TRBJ1-1	-	-	TRBV5-6	CASSPAWRYSAGKAFF
TRBJ2-7	-	-	TRBV13	CASSTSGLRRPHYEQYF
TRBJ1-3	-	-	TRBV18	CASSQRQTPLGNTIYF
TRBJ2-2	-	-	TRBV19	CASSTGFGTGELFF
TRBJ2-5	-	-	TRBV29-1	CSVAAGETQYF
TRBJ2-5	-	-	TRBV2	CAGAGEVGETQYF
TRBJ2-1	-	-	TRBV2	CASSRAEGDYNEQFF